This T cell receptor (beta chain) was documented in a study of post-analysis software for immune sequencing data. Points from the study as a whole: F-measure co-clustering was strong for batch-matched samples. Compared with controls, patients showed significantly lower normalized Chao1 diversity. Elevated frequency relative to controls characterized 4 or 5 TRBV segments in patients, TRBV5-6, TRBV5-1 and TRBV20-1 among them.

TCR beta cDNA libraries included unique molecular identifiers. TCRdb independently ran MiXCR on the PCR reads; one entry per CDR3 protein. The sample yields about 820,000 distinct CDR3 sequences, under 70% seen once. Germline assignment: CDR1 ENHRY and CDR2 SYGVKD. The CDR3 totals 16 residues. In regard to this clonotype: Its antigen remains unknown.

The chain carries TRBV10-3 and TRBJ2-5; a weak D match, TRBD1 (6 bases). The J call is uncertain, as TRBJ2-7 better fits the DNA end. The receptor was isolated from a girl aged 5-17 years with multiple sclerosis. The specimen sequenced was blood. The CDR3 nucleotides read TGTGCCATCAGTGAGTCGATTGGGGGCCAGAGCTACGAGCAGTACTTC. Translating gives CAISESIGGQSYEQYF.